The clone carrying this T cell receptor beta chain was seen only a few times. As yet, its antigen is unknown. These data originate in a study of identical twins. Study results and limitations: Shared out-of-frame alpha sequences (those common to twins) showed excess low generation probability. Monozygotic twin pairs showed more out-of-frame TCR alpha sharing than models estimated.

A template switching step contributed a universal primer site, while unique molecular identifiers were present in the cDNA. MiXCR, run by TCRdb on the 5' RACE reads, gives a single entry per CDR3 protein. The data contain some 320,000 distinct CDR3 sequences, around 12% of them singletons. The sample was also reused in another study, on yellow fever vaccine responses in identical twins.

The receptor was isolated from a woman aged 18-29 years in good health. Sequencing input: CD8+ T cells sorted from blood.

The CDR3 reads CASSGRLYGELFF. The CDR3 region has the DNA TGTGCCAGCAGTGGCCGACTATACGGGGAGCTGTTTTTT. The V gene is TRBV6-1, the J gene TRBJ2-2; a weak D match, TRBD2 (5 bases). Trimming stripped 4 bases from V and 7 bases from J, with 10 bases between. The germline gives CDR1 MNHNS, CDR2 SASEGT. The CDR3 spans 13 residues.